These T cell receptor beta chains were read from a single sample in a study of response to subunit inactivated influenza vaccine. TCRdb called the RT-PCR reads again in MiXCR, with one record for every CDR3 protein. In the table there are fewer than 700,000 distinct CDR3 sequences, 13% of which are singletons. The specimen was PBMCs from blood, collected 45 days after vaccination. The receptors stem from a middle-aged man who received an inactivated influenza vaccine. CDR3s include the opening cysteine and the closing phenylalanine or tryptophan. A D gene is named only where the DNA matches it firmly. Clone size, where shown, is once, few, many, or a class for clones that have expanded.

v_call,clone_size,j_call,d_call,cdr3_aa,cdr3_nt
TRBV4-1,-,TRBJ1-6,-,CASSQEYGDSPLHF,TGCGCCAGCAGCCAAGAGTACGGGGACTCACCCCTCCACTTT
TRBV28,-,TRBJ2-3,-,CASGPLATDTQYF,TGTGCCAGCGGCCCGCTAGCTACAGATACGCAGTATTTT
TRBV3-1,-,TRBJ2-1,TRBD2,CTRSLRAHSGGWRNEQFF,TGTACCCGCAGTTTACGAGCCCATAGCGGGGGGTGGCGTAATGAGCAGTTCTTC
TRBV29-1,-,TRBJ1-4,-,CSVATRQSEKLFF,TGCAGCGTGGCAACCCGACAGAGCGAAAAACTGTTTTTT
TRBV3-1,-,TRBJ2-7,-,CASSQIRDEQYF,TGTGCCAGCAGCCAAATTCGCGACGAGCAGTACTTC
TRBV20-1,few,TRBJ2-5,-,CSASVPSLETQYF,TGCAGTGCTAGTGTGCCCAGCCTGGAGACCCAGTACTTC
TRBV7-2,-,TRBJ2-4,TRBD2,CASSLRTSGTKNIQYF,TGTGCCAGCAGCCTCAGGACTAGCGGCACCAAAAACATTCAGTACTTC
TRBV5-1,many,TRBJ2-7,-,CASSLSYRHPYEQYF,TGCGCCAGCAGCTTGTCCTACAGACACCCCTACGAGCAGTACTTC
TRBV7-2,many,TRBJ2-3,-,CASSLDWPVSDTQYF,TGTGCCAGCAGCTTAGACTGGCCAGTTTCAGATACGCAGTATTTT
TRBV6-1,few,TRBJ2-5,-,CASSQPTGQETQYF,TGTGCCAGCAGCCAACCGACAGGACAAGAGACCCAGTACTTC
TRBV12-3/TRBV12-4,few,TRBJ2-3,TRBD2,CATGLAGDTQYF,TGTGCCACGGGACTAGCGGGAGATACGCAGTATTTT